These 9 T cell receptor beta chains originate from one sample sequenced in a study of cytomegalovirus exposure and HLA in healthy donors. This PCR relied on a set of 60 Vbeta primers and 13 Jbeta primers. Measured with immunoSEQ multiplex PCR; TCRdb has only the in-frame clones, and not every one. In the table there are 150,000 to 200,000 clones, 82% of which are singletons. Sample: PBMCs. These TCRs come from a woman between 50 and 59 years old in good health and CMV-seronegative.

The chain links TRBV6-1 to TRBJ2-7; 7 nucleotides match TRBD1. Trimming took 0 bases from V and 1 from J; bases not matched to a gene: 6. The CDR3 spans 16 residues. In germline, CDR1 is MNHNS, CDR2 SASEGT. The CDR3, as DNA: TGTGCCAGCAGTGAAGCCGCCGGGACAGTTTCCTACGAGCAGTACTTC. Residues: CASSEAAGTVSYEQYF.

This clone is a singleton in its sample. The CDR3 nucleotides are TGTGCCAGCAGCAGGGGTAGCGGGGGGGGCACAGATACGCAGTATTTT. This gives the protein CASSRGSGGGTDTQYF. This chain connects TRBV7-2 to TRBJ2-3; 11 bases match TRBD2. The CDR3 spans 16 residues. The germline V gene encodes CDR1 SGHTA and CDR2 FQGNSA. After removal of 5 bases from V and 1 base from J, the junction contained 5 bases not matched to a gene. The full variable domain, with the rest looked up from reference TRBV7-2 and TRBJ2-3, is GAGVSQSPSNKVTEKGKDVELRCDPISGHTALYWYRQSLGQGLEFLIYFQGNSAPDKSGLPSDRFSAERTGGSVSTLTIQRTQQEDSAVYLCASSRGSGGGTDTQYFGPGTRLTVL.

This clone was counted a single time. The V call is TRBV6-1, the J call TRBJ1-3; D perhaps matches TRBD1 (5 bases). V lost 6 bases and J lost 0, with 9 bases in between. Per the germline V gene, CDR1 is MNHNS and CDR2 is SASEGT. This CDR3 spans 14 amino acids. The CDR3 sequence is CASSREGSGNTIYF. As DNA, the CDR3 is TGTGCCAGCAGCAGGGAAGGCTCTGGAAACACCATATATTTT.

The chain uses TRBV29-1 and TRBJ1-4, with 10 bases that match TRBD1. After removal of 5 bases from V and 10 bases from J, the junction contained 13 bases not matched to a gene. Germline-derived CDR1 and CDR2 are SQVTM and ANQGSEA. The CDR3 contains 15 residues. CDR3 coding DNA: TGCAGCGTTTCGGGATCCGGGACAGGGGCGGGAAAACTGTTTTTT. This sequence encodes CSVSGSGTGAGKLFF.

The chain has TRBV5-1 and TRBJ2-5; D not certain. Germline V lookup: CDR1 SGHRS, CDR2 YFSETQ. The CDR3 contains 11 residues. Trimming took off 6 bases at V and 4 bases at J, with 7 bases between the two ends. In DNA, the CDR3 is TGCGCCAGCACCTACGGAGAGACCCAGTACTTC. It is translated as CASTYGETQYF.

This clone was seen once. The rearrangement uses TRBV10-3 and TRBJ2-3; the D gene is possibly TRBD1 (5 bases). Trimming left V 3 bases short and J 4 bases short, with 20 bases between. The CDR3 spans 17 residues. Germline V gene data show CDR1 as ENHRY and CDR2 as SYGVKD. CDR3 DNA: TGTGCCATCAGTGAACTTAGATCAGGGCATATTCCAGATACGCAGTATTTT. Residues: CAISELRSGHIPDTQYF.

The rearrangement links TRBV5-1 to TRBJ2-6, with 8 nucleotides matching TRBD2. V shed 4 bases, J shed 4 bases, and the junction held 13 bases outside the gene matches. This CDR3 spans 18 amino acids. Germline V lookup: CDR1 SGHRS, CDR2 YFSETQ. The CDR3 spells CASSKTGLEFSGANVLTF. CDR3 coding DNA: TGCGCCAGCAGCAAGACGGGACTAGAATTCTCCGGGGCCAACGTCCTGACTTTC.

The gene calls are TRBV6-1 and TRBJ2-5, with D perhaps matching TRBD2 (6 bases). Germline lookup yields CDR1 MNHNS and CDR2 SASEGT. The germline V and J ends were trimmed by 9 bases and 5 bases, with 19 bases remaining between them. The CDR3 extends over 14 amino acids. The CDR3 sequence: CASTRQFGGETQYF. In nucleotides, the CDR3 is TGTGCCAGTACACGACAGTTTGGGGGGGAGACCCAGTACTTC.

This clone has more than one count but fewer than ten. V usage is TRBV5-5 and J usage is TRBJ2-2; tentatively, D is TRBD1 (5 bases). Trimming removed 0 bases from V and 3 bases from J, with 24 bases in between. This CDR3 is 20 amino acids long. Germline assignment: CDR1 SGHKS and CDR2 YYEKEE (reference sequence). CDR3 sequence: CASSLVLTPLRQTHTGELFF. The CDR3 DNA reads as TGTGCCAGCAGCTTGGTCTTGACCCCACTGAGACAGACCCACACCGGGGAGCTGTTTTTT.